Presented here are 25 T cell receptor beta chains from one specimen sequenced in a study of prognosis after radiotherapy for stage I lung cancer. Two rounds of multiplex PCR amplified TCR beta CDR3 from genomic DNA. The use of primers specific to each TRBV and TRBJ gene characterized first-round PCR. TCRdb used MiXCR to reprocess the multiplex PCR reads, holding one entry per CDR3 protein. The top ten hold approximately 11% of the sample, which has about 13,000 distinct CDR3 sequences, around a quarter seen once. The sample consisted of PBMCs, taken before or after stereotactic body radiation therapy (not recorded which). These receptors were taken from a donor of 50 years or more with non-small cell lung cancer.

Ten or more counts support this clonotype. The V call is TRBV10-2, the J call TRBJ1-1, with 9 bases matching TRBD1. After removal of 3 bases from V and 0 bases from J, the junction contained 11 bases not matched to a gene. This CDR3 region has 18 residues. Germline CDR1 is WSHSY and CDR2 is SAAADI. The CDR3 coding sequence is TGCGCCAGCAGTGAATGGGGCGACAGGGGGGGAATGAACACTGAAGCTTTCTTT. It is translated as CASSEWGDRGGMNTEAFF.

Notes on this clonotype: Since a much larger clone is just one base distant, this may be a read error. The chain couples TRBV18 to TRBJ2-3, with D possibly TRBD1 on 5 matching bases. There are 15 residues in the CDR3. Germline V lookup: CDR1 KGHSH, CDR2 LQKENI. CDR3: CASSPGRLFTGTQYF. CDR3 nucleotides: TGTGCCAGCTCACCAGGCAGGCTTTTCACAGGTACGCAGTATTTT.

In this sample, this clonotype turned up many times. The chain uses TRBV20-1 and TRBJ2-7; the D gene is possibly TRBD2 (5 bases). This CDR3 contains 16 residues. From germline, CDR1 is DFQATT and CDR2 SNEGSKA (reference sequence). The germline V and J ends were trimmed by 0 bases and 1 base, with 16 bases remaining between them. CDR3 DNA: TGCAGTGCTAGAGATTATAAGCGGCCAAATTCCTACGAGCAGTACTTC. This translates into CSARDYKRPNSYEQYF.

J is TRBJ2-3 and V is TRBV28; D is undetermined. The CDR3 consists of 14 residues. Trimming removed 7 bases from V and 3 bases from J, with 14 bases in between. CDR1 is MDHEN, CDR2 SYDVKM, per germline. The CDR3 is CASTLRPKTDTQYF. The CDR3, as DNA: TGTGCCAGCACCTTAAGGCCTAAAACAGATACGCAGTATTTT.

Ten or more counts support this clonotype. This chain uses TRBV3-1 with TRBJ1-2; the match to TRBD1 covers 10 bases. After removal of 1 base from V and 8 bases from J, the junction contained 10 bases not matched to a gene. Germline CDR1 and CDR2: LGHDT and YNNKEL (reference sequence). The CDR3 spans 16 residues. CDR3 in amino acids: CASSQGRQGARRGYTF. CDR3 sequence (DNA): TGTGCCAGCAGCCAAGGACGACAGGGGGCGCGAAGGGGCTACACCTTC.

This clonotype was seen repeatedly, ten times or more. The rearrangement joins TRBV29-1 to TRBJ1-1, with unresolved D. V was pared by 6 bases and J by 0 bases, with 8 bases between. The CDR3 is 12 amino acids. From germline, CDR1 is SQVTM and CDR2 ANQGSEA. CDR3 in amino acids: CSVQNMNTEAFF. CDR3 DNA: TGCAGCGTCCAAAATATGAACACTGAAGCTTTCTTT.

The rearrangement links TRBV14 to TRBJ1-1, with 8 bases aligning to TRBD1. The V gene end was trimmed by 6 bases and the J gene end by 2 bases; junction bases not matched to a gene: 14. This CDR3 is built from 17 residues. Germline values: CDR1 SGHDN, CDR2 FVKESK. The CDR3 region has the DNA TGTGCCAGCAGAAAAGTCATTGGCAGGGGGCTTAACACTGAAGCTTTCTTT. It yields the protein CASRKVIGRGLNTEAFF.

This clonotype occurred once. The chain recombines TRBV19 with TRBJ1-5, with TRBD1 identical over 9 bases. Germline assignment: CDR1 LNHDA and CDR2 SQIVND (reference sequence). V shed 5 bases and J 3 bases; nucleotides not matched to a gene: 8. The CDR3 totals 16 residues. The CDR3 bases are TGTGCCAGTAGTGAGGAGACAGGGGGTGTCAATCAGCCCCAGCATTTT. Its protein product is CASSEETGGVNQPQHF.

This clonotype is a singleton in its sample. V is TRBV7-3 and J is TRBJ2-7; the match to TRBD2 covers 15 bases. CDR1 and CDR2 (germline): SGHTA, FQGTGA. The V gene end was trimmed by 2 bases and the J gene end by 2 bases; junction bases not matched to a gene: 10. There are 19 residues in the CDR3. CDR3 in amino acids: CASSLDRTSGRALTYEQYF. The DNA of the CDR3 is TGTGCCAGCAGCTTAGACAGGACTAGCGGGAGGGCCCTCACCTACGAGCAGTACTTC.

This clonotype was detected ten times or more. This chain joins TRBV20-1 and TRBJ1-1; no clear D. CDR1 and CDR2 from the germline V gene are DFQATT and SNEGSKA (reference sequence). The V and J ends lost 7 bases and 1 base respectively, with 13 bases between them. The CDR3 runs to 13 residues. This CDR3 is CSVPPRWNTEAFF. CDR3 DNA sequence: TGCAGTGTCCCTCCCCGTTGGAACACTGAAGCTTTCTTT.

This clonotype is labeled as medium-sized. This chain links TRBV12-3 or TRBV12-4 with TRBJ2-1; D is possibly TRBD1 (5 bases). This CDR3 comprises 12 residues. The germline V and J ends were trimmed by 6 bases and 11 bases, with 14 bases remaining between them. CDR3 sequence: CASRYGAYKQFF. As DNA, the CDR3 is TGTGCCAGCAGATATGGGGCCTATAAGCAGTTCTTC.

This clonotype has at least ten counts. This chain uses TRBV2 with TRBJ2-4; 9 nucleotides agree with TRBD2. Germline values: CDR1 SNHLY, CDR2 FYNNEI. V dropped 2 bases and J dropped 15; count of bases not matched to a gene: 11. This CDR3 has 14 residues. CDR3 residues: CASSENSGGLVLYF. The CDR3 DNA reads as TGTGCCAGCAGTGAAAATAGCGGGGGTCTGGTTTTGTACTTC.

This clonotype was observed at least ten times. CDR3: CASRSTGSSSYEQYF. The CDR3 nucleotides are TGCGCCAGCAGATCGACAGGGAGTAGCTCCTACGAGCAGTACTTC. The chain carries TRBV10-2 and TRBJ2-7; 7 bases fit TRBD1. Germline CDR1 reads WSHSY; CDR2 reads SAAADI. This CDR3 comprises 15 residues. Trimming at V came to 6 bases and at J to 0 bases, leaving 8 bases not matched to a gene.

Points on this clonotype: A much more abundant neighbour one base away suggests this may be a read error. The chain recombines TRBV28 with TRBJ1-2, with D perhaps TRBD1 (6 bases). Trimming left V 2 bases short and J 8 bases short, with 18 bases between. This CDR3 has 15 amino acids. Germline CDR1 MDHEN, CDR2 SYDVKM. The CDR3 loop is CASSLGAQGVGGYTF. Here the CDR3 DNA reads TGTGCCAGCAGTTTAGGCGCACAGGGAGTAGGGGGCTACACCTTC.

This clonotype was seen repeatedly, ten times or more. This sequence joins TRBV6-2 or TRBV6-3 and TRBJ2-2; unclear D gene. The germline CDR1 and CDR2 sequences are MNHEY and SVGEGT. Trimming took 0 bases from V and 0 from J, leaving 11 bases between them. The CDR3 has 17 residues. The CDR3 protein is CASSYSSSGPNTGELFF. The DNA for the CDR3 is TGTGCCAGCAGTTACTCGAGCTCTGGACCGAACACCGGGGAGCTGTTTTTT.

This clonotype has at least ten counts. V is TRBV5-5 and J is TRBJ1-6, with D uncertain. Germline lookup yields CDR1 SGHKS and CDR2 YYEKEE (reference sequence). The CDR3 sequence is 12 residues long. Trimming shortened V by 0 bases and J by 10 bases, and 5 bases separated the two germline ends. This CDR3 reads CASSLERSPLHF. The CDR3 nucleotides are TGTGCCAGCAGCTTGGAGAGGTCACCCCTCCACTTT.

Remarks on this clonotype: Just one base apart from a much larger clone, this may be a read error. The chain has TRBV7-2 and TRBJ1-1; D unclear. In germline, CDR1 is SGHTA, CDR2 FQGNSA. The ends were cut back, 4 bases at V and 7 bases at J, with 16 bases in the middle. This CDR3 spans 14 amino acids. The CDR3 spells CASSSYSFRFEAFF. In DNA, the CDR3 is TGTGCCAGCAGCTCCTACAGTTTCCGGTTTGAAGCTTTCTTT. Full variable domain (outside the CDR3, taken from reference TRBV7-2 and TRBJ1-1): GAGVSQSPSNKVTEKGKDVELRCDPISGHTALYWYRQSLGQGLEFLIYFQGNSAPDKSGLPSDRFSAERTGGSVSTLTIQRTQQEDSAVYLCASSSYSFRFEAFFGQGTRLTVV.

This clonotype was seen at least ten times. The V gene is TRBV28, the J gene TRBJ2-5; 16 bases match TRBD2. The length of the CDR3 is 17 residues. The germline V gene encodes CDR1 MDHEN and CDR2 SYDVKM. Unmatched junction bases numbered 2, after V lost 3 bases and J lost 1 base. The CDR3 spells CASSLGTSGRAQETQYF. CDR3 nucleotide sequence: TGTGCCAGCAGTTTGGGGACTAGCGGGAGGGCCCAAGAGACCCAGTACTTC.

This clonotype occurred many times. This chain connects TRBV5-5 to TRBJ2-7; D remains unclear. CDR3 length: 15 residues. Trimming shortened V by 0 bases and J by 2 bases, and 12 bases separated the two germline ends. Germline V CDR1 and CDR2: SGHKS, YYEKEE (reference sequence). The CDR3 coding sequence is TGTGCCAGCAGCTTGGCCACTGACCCCGCCTACGAGCAGTACTTC. Encoded protein: CASSLATDPAYEQYF.

About this clonotype itself: This likely stems from a read error, as it lies one base from a far larger clone. The chain employs TRBV24-1 and TRBJ2-5; weak D call: TRBD1 (5 bases). Germline-derived CDR1 and CDR2 are KGHDR and SFDVKD. The CDR3 sequence is 14 residues long. The CDR3: CASSYPGHGRAQYF. In DNA form, the CDR3 reads TGTGCCAGCAGTTACCCCGGACATGGCAGGGCCCAGTACTTC.

In its sample, this clonotype is medium-sized. This rearrangement joins TRBV6-1 to TRBJ1-5, with TRBD1 as a possible D gene (5 bases). Germline V CDR1 and CDR2: MNHNS, SASEGT. The V end was cut by 6 bases, the J end by 6 bases, with 18 bases between. CDR3 length equals 15 residues. The chain's CDR3 is CASSAGRRRGQPQHF. CDR3 DNA sequence: TGTGCCAGCAGCGCAGGCCGACGGAGGGGTCAGCCCCAGCATTTT.

This clonotype is labeled as medium-sized (0.01 to 0.1%). The V and J genes are TRBV7-6 and TRBJ2-5, with D perhaps matching TRBD1 (8 bases). Germline CDR1 and CDR2: SGHVS and FNYEAQ. The CDR3 covers 15 residues. Deletions cut 3 bases from V and 5 bases from J, with 16 bases between. CDR3 bases: TGTGCCAGCAGCTTTTGGACAGGGAGGGGGGAGACCCAGTACTTC. Amino acid sequence: CASSFWTGRGETQYF.

Many counts were recorded for this clonotype. This chain links TRBV5-6 with TRBJ2-7; maybe TRBD1 (6 bases). The CDR3 contains 13 residues. Germline values: CDR1 SGHDT, CDR2 YYEEEE. V dropped 3 bases and J dropped 3 bases, with 10 bases sitting between them. CDR3 in amino acids: CASSSGHFYEQYF. The CDR3 bases are TGTGCCAGCAGCTCGGGACATTTCTACGAGCAGTACTTC.

This clonotype occurred many times. V and J are TRBV2 and TRBJ1-2; 8 bases map to TRBD1. The germline CDR1 and CDR2 sequences are SNHLY and FYNNEI. Trimming cost V 11 bases and J 7 bases; bases outside gene matches: 12. The CDR3 has 13 amino acids. The CDR3 here is CAGRRQGMGGYTF. The CDR3 DNA is TGTGCCGGCCGACGACAGGGGATGGGTGGCTACACCTTC.

The rearrangement uses TRBV28 and TRBJ2-7, with D possibly being TRBD1 (6 bases). Germline assignment: CDR1 MDHEN and CDR2 SYDVKM. V dropped 9 bases and J dropped 0 bases, with 15 bases sitting between them. This CDR3 spans 14 amino acids. The CDR3 here is CARYQGPSSYEQYF. CDR3 nucleotides: TGTGCCAGATACCAGGGGCCGAGCTCCTACGAGCAGTACTTC.